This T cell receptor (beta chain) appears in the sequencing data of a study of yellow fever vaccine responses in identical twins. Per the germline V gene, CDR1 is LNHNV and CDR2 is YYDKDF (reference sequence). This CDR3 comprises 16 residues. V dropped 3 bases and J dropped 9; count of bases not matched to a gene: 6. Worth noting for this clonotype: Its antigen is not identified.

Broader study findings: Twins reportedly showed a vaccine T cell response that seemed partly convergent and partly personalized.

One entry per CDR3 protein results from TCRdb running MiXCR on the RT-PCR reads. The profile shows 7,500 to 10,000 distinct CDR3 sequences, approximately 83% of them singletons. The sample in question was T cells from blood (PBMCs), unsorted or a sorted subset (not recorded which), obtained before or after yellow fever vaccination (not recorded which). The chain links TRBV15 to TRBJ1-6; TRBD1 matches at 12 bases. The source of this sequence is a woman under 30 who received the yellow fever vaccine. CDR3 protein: CATSSQGQGARSPLHF. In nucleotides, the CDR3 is TGTGCCACCAGCAGCCAGGGACAGGGGGCACGTTCACCCCTCCACTTT.